This TCR beta chain is drawn from a study of Graves' ophthalmopathy and Graves' hyperthyroidism. V was clipped by 5 bases and J by 2 bases; unmatched bases: 13. From germline, CDR1 is MNHEY and CDR2 SMNVEV (reference sequence). This CDR3 has 19 residues. Pregnant or lactating patients and those with other autoimmune diseases or uncontrolled infections were excluded. TCR beta CDR3 amplification used RNA transcripts. Second-round multiplex PCR came after a first-round RT-PCR that employed HTBI primers. MiXCR, applied by TCRdb to the multiplex PCR reads, yields one record per CDR3 protein. The sample lists about 370,000 distinct CDR3 sequences; roughly 15% were seen once.

This rearrangement joins TRBV27 to TRBJ1-6; 9 bases map to TRBD1. Sample: peripheral blood. This clonotype originated in an adult woman with stable Graves' hyperthyroidism. CDR3 loop: CASSPFGTGIEAYNSPLHF. CDR3 DNA: TGTGCCAGCAGTCCATTCGGGACAGGGATTGAGGCCTATAATTCACCCCTCCACTTT.